The present T cell receptor (beta chain) was sequenced within a study of blood T cell repertoires in COVID-19. Study at large: Samples taken during acute and convalescent COVID-19 were collected in the United States, Italy and Spain. From T cells, B-cell-depleted T cells, or PBMCs came the material, which was cDNA or gDNA.

This CDR3 is built from 15 residues. The germline gives CDR1 SGHTA, CDR2 FQGNSA. J was trimmed by 2 bases and V by 1 base; bases with no gene match: 0. Per the authors' pipeline: Estimation of nucleated cell counts relied on the amplification of reference gene primers. The protocol was immunoSEQ multiplex PCR, while the TCRdb copy is restricted to in-frame clones and leaves out a portion. For V, J and clone size, that table is used; D and trimming come from the DNA. The repertoire holds tens of thousands of clones, with roughly four fifths as singletons. The source of this sequence is a woman aged 55-69 years with acute or convalescent COVID-19. The sample comprised peripheral blood. V gene TRBV7-2 combines with J gene TRBJ2-7; 12 bases are a match to TRBD2. The CDR3 is CASSLGLAGAYEQYF. The CDR3, as DNA: TGTGCCAGCAGCTTAGGACTAGCGGGGGCCTACGAGCAGTACTTC.